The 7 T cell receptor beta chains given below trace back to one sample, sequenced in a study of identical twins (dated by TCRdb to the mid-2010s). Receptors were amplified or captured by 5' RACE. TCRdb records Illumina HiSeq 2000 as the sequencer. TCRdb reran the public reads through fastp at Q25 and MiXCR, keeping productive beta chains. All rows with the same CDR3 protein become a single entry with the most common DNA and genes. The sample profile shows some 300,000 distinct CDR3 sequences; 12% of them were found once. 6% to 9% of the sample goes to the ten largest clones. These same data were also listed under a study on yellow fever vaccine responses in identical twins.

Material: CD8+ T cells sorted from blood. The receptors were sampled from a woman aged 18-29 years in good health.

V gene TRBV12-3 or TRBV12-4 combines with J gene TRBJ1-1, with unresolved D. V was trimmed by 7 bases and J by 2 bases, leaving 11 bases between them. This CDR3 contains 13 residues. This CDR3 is CASNPHPNTEAFF. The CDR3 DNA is TGTGCCAGCAACCCACATCCAAACACTGAAGCTTTCTTT.

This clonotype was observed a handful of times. This CDR3 is CASSQVQGAIVAFF. The CDR3 nucleotides are TGTGCCAGCAGCCAAGTTCAGGGGGCGATTGTAGCTTTCTTT. This chain connects TRBV3-1 to TRBJ1-1; 8 bases align to TRBD1. CDR1 and CDR2 from the germline V gene are LGHDT and YNNKEL (reference sequence). This CDR3 has 14 residues. V lost 1 base to trimming and J lost 10 bases; unmatched junction nucleotides: 8. Using reference TRBV3-1 and TRBJ1-1 for the parts outside the CDR3, the full variable domain is DTAVSQTPKYLVTQMGNDKSIKCEQNLGHDTMYWYKQDSKKFLKIMFSYNNKELIINETVPNRFSPKSPDKAHLNLHINSLELGDSAVYFCASSQVQGAIVAFFGQGTRLTVV.

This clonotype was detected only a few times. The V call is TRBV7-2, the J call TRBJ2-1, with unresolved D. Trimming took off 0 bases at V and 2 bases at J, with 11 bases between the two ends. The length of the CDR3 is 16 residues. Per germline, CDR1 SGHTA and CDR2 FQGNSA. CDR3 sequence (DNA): TGTGCCAGCAGCTTAGCGAGGCTACCACCCTACAATGAGCAGTTCTTC. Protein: CASSLARLPPYNEQFF.

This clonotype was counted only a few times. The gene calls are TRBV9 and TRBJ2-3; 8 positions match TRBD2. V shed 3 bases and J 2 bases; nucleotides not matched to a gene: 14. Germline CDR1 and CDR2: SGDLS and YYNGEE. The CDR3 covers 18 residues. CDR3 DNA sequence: TGTGCCAGCAGCGACCCGAATGAGGTAGCGGGGTACACAGATACGCAGTATTTT. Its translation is CASSDPNEVAGYTDTQYF. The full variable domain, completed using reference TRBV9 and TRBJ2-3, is DSGVTQTPKHLITATGQRVTLRCSPRSGDLSVYWYQQSLDQGLQFLIQYYNGEERAKGNILERFSAQQFPDLHSELNLSSLELGDSALYFCASSDPNEVAGYTDTQYFGPGTRLTVL.

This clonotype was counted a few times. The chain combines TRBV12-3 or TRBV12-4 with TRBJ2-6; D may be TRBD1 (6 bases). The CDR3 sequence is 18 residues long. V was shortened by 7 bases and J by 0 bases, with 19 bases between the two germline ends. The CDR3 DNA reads TGTGCCAGCAACCCCACGGGACACCTAAGCTCTGGGGCCAACGTCCTGACTTTC. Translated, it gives CASNPTGHLSSGANVLTF.

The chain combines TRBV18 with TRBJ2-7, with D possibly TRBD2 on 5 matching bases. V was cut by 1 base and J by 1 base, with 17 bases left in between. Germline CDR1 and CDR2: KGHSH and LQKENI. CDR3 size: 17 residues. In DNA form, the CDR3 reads TGTGCCAGCTCACCACGGAACGGACTTCTAGGTTCCTACGAGCAGTACTTC. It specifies CASSPRNGLLGSYEQYF.

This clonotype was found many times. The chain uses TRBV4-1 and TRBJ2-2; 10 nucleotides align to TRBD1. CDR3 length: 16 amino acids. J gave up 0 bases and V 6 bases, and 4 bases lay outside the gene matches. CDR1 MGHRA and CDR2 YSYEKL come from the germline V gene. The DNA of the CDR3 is TGCGCCAGCAGTCGGACAGGGGGGGCGAACACCGGGGAGCTGTTTTTT. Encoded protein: CASSRTGGANTGELFF.